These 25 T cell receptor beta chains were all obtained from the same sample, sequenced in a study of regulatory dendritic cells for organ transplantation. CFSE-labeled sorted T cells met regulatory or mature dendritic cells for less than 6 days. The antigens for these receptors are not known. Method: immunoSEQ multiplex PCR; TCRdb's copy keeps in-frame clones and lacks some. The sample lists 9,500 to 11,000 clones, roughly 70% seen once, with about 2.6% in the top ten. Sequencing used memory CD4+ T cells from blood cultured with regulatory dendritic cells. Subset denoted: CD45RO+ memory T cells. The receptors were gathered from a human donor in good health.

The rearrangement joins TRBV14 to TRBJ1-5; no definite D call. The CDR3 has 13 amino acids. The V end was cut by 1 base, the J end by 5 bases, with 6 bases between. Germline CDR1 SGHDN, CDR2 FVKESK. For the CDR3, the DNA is TGTGCCAGCAGCCAAGGACTGGATCAGCCCCAGCATTTT. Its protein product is CASSQGLDQPQHF.

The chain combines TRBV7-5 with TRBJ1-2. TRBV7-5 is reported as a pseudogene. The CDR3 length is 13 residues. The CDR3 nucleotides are TGTGCCAGCAGCTTTGGAGGGAACTATGGCTACACCTTC. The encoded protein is CASSFGGNYGYTF.

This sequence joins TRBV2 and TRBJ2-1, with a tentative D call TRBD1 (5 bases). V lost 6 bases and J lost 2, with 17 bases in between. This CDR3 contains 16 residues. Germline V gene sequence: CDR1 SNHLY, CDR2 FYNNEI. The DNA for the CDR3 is TGTGCCAGCAGCCCTAGGGGTCCTACAGCCTACAATGAGCAGTTCTTC. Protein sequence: CASSPRGPTAYNEQFF.

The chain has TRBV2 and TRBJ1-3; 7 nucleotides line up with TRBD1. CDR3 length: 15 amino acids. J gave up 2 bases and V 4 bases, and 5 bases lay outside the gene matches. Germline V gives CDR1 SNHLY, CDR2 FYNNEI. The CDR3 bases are TGTGCCAGCAGTGTTACAGGGGAGGCTGGAAACACCATATATTTT. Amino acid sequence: CASSVTGEAGNTIYF.

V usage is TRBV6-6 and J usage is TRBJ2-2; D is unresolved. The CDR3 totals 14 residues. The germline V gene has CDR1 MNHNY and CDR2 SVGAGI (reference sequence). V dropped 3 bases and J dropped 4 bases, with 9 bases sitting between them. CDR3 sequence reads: CASSYTVSTGELFF. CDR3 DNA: TGTGCCAGCAGTTATACGGTGTCCACCGGGGAGCTGTTTTTT.

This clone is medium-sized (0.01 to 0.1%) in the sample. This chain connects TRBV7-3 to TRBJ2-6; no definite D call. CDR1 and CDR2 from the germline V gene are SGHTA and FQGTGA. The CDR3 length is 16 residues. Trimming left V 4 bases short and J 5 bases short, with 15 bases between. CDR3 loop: CASSSGSSFRANVLTF. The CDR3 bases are TGTGCCAGCAGCTCCGGGTCGTCGTTTAGGGCCAACGTCCTGACTTTC.

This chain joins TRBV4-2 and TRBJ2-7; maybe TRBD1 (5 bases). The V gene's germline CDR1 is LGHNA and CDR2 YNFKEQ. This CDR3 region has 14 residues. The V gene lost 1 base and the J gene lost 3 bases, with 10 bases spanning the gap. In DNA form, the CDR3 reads TGTGCCAGCAGCCAAGGGATAGGGGACTACGAGCAGTACTTC. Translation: CASSQGIGDYEQYF.

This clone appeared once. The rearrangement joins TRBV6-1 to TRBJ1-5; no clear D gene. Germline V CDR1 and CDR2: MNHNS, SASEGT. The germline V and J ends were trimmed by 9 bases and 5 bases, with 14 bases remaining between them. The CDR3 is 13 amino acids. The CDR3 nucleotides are TGTGCCAGTGGTCCCGAGACTTATCAGCCCCAGCATTTT. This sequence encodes CASGPETYQPQHF.

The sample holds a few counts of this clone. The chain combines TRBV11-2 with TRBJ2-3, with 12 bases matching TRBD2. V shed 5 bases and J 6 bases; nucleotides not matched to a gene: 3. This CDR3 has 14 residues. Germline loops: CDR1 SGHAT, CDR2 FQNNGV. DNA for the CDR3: TGTGCCAGCAGCCGCGGACTAGCGGGGGATACGCAGTATTTT. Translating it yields CASSRGLAGDTQYF.

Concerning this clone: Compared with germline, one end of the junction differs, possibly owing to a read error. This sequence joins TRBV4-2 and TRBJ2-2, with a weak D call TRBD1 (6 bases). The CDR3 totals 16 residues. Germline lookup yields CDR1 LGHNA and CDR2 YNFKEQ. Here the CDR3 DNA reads TGTGCCAGCAGCAAGGGGGACACTTCGAACGCCGGGGAGCTGTTTTTT. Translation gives CASSKGDTSNAGELFF.

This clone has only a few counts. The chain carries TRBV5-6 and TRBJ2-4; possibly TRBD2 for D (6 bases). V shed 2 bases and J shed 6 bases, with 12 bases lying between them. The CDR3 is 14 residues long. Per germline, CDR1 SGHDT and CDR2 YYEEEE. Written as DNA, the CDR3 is TGTGCCAGCAGCTTCTTTAGTAGCGGAAACATTCAGTACTTC. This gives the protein CASSFFSSGNIQYF. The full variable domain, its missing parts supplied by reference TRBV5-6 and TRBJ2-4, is DAGVTQSPTHLIKTRGQQVTLRCSPKSGHDTVSWYQQALGQGPQFIFQYYEEEERQRGNFPDRFSGHQFPNYSSELNVNALLLGDSALYLCASSFFSSGNIQYFGAGTRLSVL.

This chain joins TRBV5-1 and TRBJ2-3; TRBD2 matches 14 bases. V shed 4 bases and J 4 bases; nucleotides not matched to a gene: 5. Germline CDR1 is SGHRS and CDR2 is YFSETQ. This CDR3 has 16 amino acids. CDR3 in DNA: TGCGCCAGCAGCCTCCAGGGACTAGCGGGGGCAGATACGCAGTATTTT. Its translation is CASSLQGLAGADTQYF.

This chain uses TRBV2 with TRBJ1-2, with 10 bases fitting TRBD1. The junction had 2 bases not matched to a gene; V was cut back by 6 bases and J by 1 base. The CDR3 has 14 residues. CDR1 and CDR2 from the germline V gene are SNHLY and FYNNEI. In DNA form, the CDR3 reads TGTGCCAGCAGGGACAGGGGGGATAACTATGGCTACACCTTC. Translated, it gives CASRDRGDNYGYTF.

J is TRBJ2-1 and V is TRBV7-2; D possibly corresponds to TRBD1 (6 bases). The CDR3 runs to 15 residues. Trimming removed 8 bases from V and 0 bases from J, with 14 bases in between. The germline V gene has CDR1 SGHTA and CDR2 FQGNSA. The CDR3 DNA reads TGTGCCAGCTCCCGGACAGCCAGCTCCTACAATGAGCAGTTCTTC. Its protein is CASSRTASSYNEQFF.

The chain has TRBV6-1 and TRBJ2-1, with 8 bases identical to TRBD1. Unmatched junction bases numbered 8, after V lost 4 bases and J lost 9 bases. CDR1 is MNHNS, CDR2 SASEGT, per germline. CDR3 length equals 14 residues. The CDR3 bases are TGTGCCAGCAGTGTTATGCGAGGACAGGGTGAGCAGTTCTTC. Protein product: CASSVMRGQGEQFF.

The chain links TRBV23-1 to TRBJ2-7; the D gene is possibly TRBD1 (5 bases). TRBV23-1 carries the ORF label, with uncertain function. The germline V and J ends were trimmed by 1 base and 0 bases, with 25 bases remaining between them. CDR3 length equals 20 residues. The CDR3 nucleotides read TGCGCCAGCAGTCAATGCTACAGGACGTTCCCTTGTGTTCACTCCTACGAGCAGTACTTC. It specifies CASSQCYRTFPCVHSYEQYF.

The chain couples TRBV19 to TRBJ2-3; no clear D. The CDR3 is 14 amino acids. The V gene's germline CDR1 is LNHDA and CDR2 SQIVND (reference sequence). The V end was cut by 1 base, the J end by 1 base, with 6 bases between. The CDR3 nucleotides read TGTGCCAGTAGTATAGGCGGAGGCACAGATACGCAGTATTTT. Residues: CASSIGGGTDTQYF.

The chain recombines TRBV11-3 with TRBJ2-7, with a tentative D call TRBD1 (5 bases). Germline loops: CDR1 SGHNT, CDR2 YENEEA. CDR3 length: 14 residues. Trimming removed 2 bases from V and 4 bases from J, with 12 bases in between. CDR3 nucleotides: TGTGCCAGCAGCTTAAGCGCAGGGCGATACGAGCAGTACTTC. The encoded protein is CASSLSAGRYEQYF. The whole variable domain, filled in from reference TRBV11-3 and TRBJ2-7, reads EAGVVQSPRYKIIEKKQPVAFWCNPISGHNTLYWYLQNLGQGPELLIRYENEEAVDDSQLPKDRFSAERLKGVDSTLKIQPAELGDSAVYLCASSLSAGRYEQYFGPGTRLTVT.

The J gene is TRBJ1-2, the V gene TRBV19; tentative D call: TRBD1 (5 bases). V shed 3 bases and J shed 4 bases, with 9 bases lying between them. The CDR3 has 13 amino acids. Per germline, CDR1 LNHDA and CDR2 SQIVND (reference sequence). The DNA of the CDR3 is TGTGCCAGTAGTATTGGTCAGGGCTATGGCTACACCTTC. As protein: CASSIGQGYGYTF.

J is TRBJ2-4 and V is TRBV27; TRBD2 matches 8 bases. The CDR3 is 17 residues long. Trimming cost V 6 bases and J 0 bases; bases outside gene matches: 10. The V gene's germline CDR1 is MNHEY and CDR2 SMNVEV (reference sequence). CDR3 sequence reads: CASSPAREALAKNIQYF. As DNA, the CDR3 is TGTGCCAGCAGCCCAGCGCGGGAGGCCTTAGCCAAAAACATTCAGTACTTC.

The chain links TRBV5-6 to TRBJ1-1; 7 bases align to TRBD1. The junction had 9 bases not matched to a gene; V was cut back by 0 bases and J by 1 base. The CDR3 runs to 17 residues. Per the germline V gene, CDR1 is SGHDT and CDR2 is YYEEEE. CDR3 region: CASSLGVVGTANTEAFF. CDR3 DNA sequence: TGTGCCAGCAGCTTGGGAGTAGTGGGGACAGCGAACACTGAAGCTTTCTTT.

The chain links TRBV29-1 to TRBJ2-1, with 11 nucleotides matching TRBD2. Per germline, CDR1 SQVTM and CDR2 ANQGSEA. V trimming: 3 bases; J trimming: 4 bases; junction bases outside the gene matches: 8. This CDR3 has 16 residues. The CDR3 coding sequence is TGCAGCGTTGAGTCTACTAGCGGGGGAGGATACAATGAGCAGTTCTTC. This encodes CSVESTSGGGYNEQFF.

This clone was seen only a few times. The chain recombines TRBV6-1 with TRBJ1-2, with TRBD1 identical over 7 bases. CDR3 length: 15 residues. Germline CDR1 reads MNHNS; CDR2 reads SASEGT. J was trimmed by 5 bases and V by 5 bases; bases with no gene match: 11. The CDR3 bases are TGTGCCAGCAGTCCGCCGGGACAGCTGGCTTATGGCTACACCTTC. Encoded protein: CASSPPGQLAYGYTF.

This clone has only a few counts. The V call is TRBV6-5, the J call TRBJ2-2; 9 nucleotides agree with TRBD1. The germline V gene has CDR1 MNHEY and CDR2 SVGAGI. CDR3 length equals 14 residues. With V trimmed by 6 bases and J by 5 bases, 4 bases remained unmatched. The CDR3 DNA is TGTGCCAGCAGATACAGGGGGCGAACCGGGGAGCTGTTTTTT. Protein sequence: CASRYRGRTGELFF.

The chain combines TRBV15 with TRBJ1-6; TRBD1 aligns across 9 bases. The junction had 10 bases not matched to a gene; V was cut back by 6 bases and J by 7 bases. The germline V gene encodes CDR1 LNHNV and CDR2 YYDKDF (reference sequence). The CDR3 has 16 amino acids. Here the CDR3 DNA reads TGTGCCACCAGAAACTTCCGGGACAGGGAAAATTCACCCCTCCACTTT. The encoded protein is CATRNFRDRENSPLHF.